This passage covers 25 T cell receptor beta chains from one sample sequenced in a study of blood T cell repertoires in COVID-19. Sequencing used immunoSEQ multiplex PCR; TCRdb keeps in-frame clones, though not all of them. The sample includes about 270,000 clones, about 83% seen only once; the top ten take 5.7%. Sequencing input: peripheral blood. These receptors all stem from an elderly man with acute or convalescent COVID-19.

V and J are TRBV4-1 and TRBJ2-6; D is perhaps TRBD1 (6 bases). Germline CDR1 is MGHRA and CDR2 is YSYEKL. The CDR3 is made up of 16 amino acids. Trimming stripped 4 bases from V and 4 bases from J, with 14 bases between. CDR3 region: CASSRAGATGANVLTF. The CDR3 region has the DNA TGCGCCAGCAGCCGAGCAGGGGCAACCGGGGCCAACGTCCTGACTTTC.

Here the CDR3 reads CATQTSENTGELFF. The CDR3 DNA reads as TGTGCCACACAAACTAGCGAGAACACCGGGGAGCTGTTTTTT. The gene calls are TRBV10-3 and TRBJ2-2; 7 bases agree with TRBD2. Germline assignment: CDR1 ENHRY and CDR2 SYGVKD. The CDR3 consists of 14 residues. The junction had 6 bases not matched to a gene; V was cut back by 10 bases and J by 1 base.

The chain is built from TRBV29-1 and TRBJ1-1; weak D call: TRBD1 (5 bases). The CDR3 covers 16 residues. V lost 4 bases to trimming and J lost 5 bases, with 23 bases between them. In germline, CDR1 is SQVTM, CDR2 ANQGSEA. CDR3 in amino acids: CSVGGGTKTSYTEAFF. DNA for the CDR3: TGCAGCGTTGGGGGGGGGACGAAGACATCCTATACTGAAGCTTTCTTT.

The rearrangement links TRBV27 to TRBJ2-5; TRBD1 is a possible D gene (6 bases). In germline, CDR1 is MNHEY, CDR2 SMNVEV (reference sequence). V gave up 4 bases and J gave up 5 bases, with 29 bases separating them. The CDR3 extends over 19 amino acids. CDR3: CASSSSPGTTTQGLETQYF. The CDR3 bases are TGTGCCAGCAGTTCGTCTCCCGGTACTACAACCCAGGGGCTGGAGACCCAGTACTTC.

This CDR3 is CASRGGVRQGFTEAFF. DNA for the CDR3: TGTGCCAGCAGGGGTGGAGTGAGACAGGGGTTCACTGAAGCTTTCTTT. The chain employs TRBV7-2 and TRBJ1-1; 8 positions agree with TRBD1. The CDR3 sequence is 16 residues long. Germline V CDR1 and CDR2: SGHTA, FQGNSA. The junction had 13 bases not matched to a gene; V was cut back by 6 bases and J by 4 bases.

This clone has just a few counts. The V gene is TRBV27, the J gene TRBJ2-7; 7 bases are shared with TRBD2. The CDR3 covers 13 residues. Trimming removed 5 bases from V and 7 bases from J; junction bases left unmatched: 8. The germline V gene encodes CDR1 MNHEY and CDR2 SMNVEV (reference sequence). CDR3 sequence reads: CASSLPGGGEQYF. The CDR3 DNA is TGTGCCAGCAGTCTCCCCGGCGGGGGAGAGCAGTACTTC.

The chain employs TRBV11-3 and TRBJ2-7, with TRBD1 matching 9 bases. With V trimmed by 1 base and J by 0 bases, 10 bases remained unmatched. Germline V gene data show CDR1 as SGHNT and CDR2 as YENEEA. CDR3 length: 18 amino acids. CDR3 sequence reads: CASSLGSVRDRASYEQYF. Written as DNA, the CDR3 is TGTGCCAGCAGCTTAGGTTCGGTAAGGGACAGGGCCTCCTACGAGCAGTACTTC. The full variable domain, with the rest looked up from reference TRBV11-3 and TRBJ2-7, is EAGVVQSPRYKIIEKKQPVAFWCNPISGHNTLYWYLQNLGQGPELLIRYENEEAVDDSQLPKDRFSAERLKGVDSTLKIQPAELGDSAVYLCASSLGSVRDRASYEQYFGPGTRLTVT.

The chain is built from TRBV5-1 and TRBJ2-5, with TRBD2 matching over 9 bases. The CDR3 extends over 15 amino acids. Germline CDR1 and CDR2: SGHRS and YFSETQ. V gave up 2 bases and J gave up 5 bases; unmatched junction bases: 7. The CDR3, as DNA: TGCGCCAGCAGCTTCTCTAGCGGGAATGCGGAGACCCAGTACTTC. Protein: CASSFSSGNAETQYF.

The chain links TRBV12-3 or TRBV12-4 to TRBJ2-5; D remains ambiguous. This CDR3 region has 12 residues. Trimming cost V 7 bases and J 7 bases, with 13 bases left between them. The CDR3 DNA reads as TGTGCCAGCACTCAGAATCGCGGGACCCAGTACTTC. Translation gives CASTQNRGTQYF.

The rearrangement joins TRBV4-1 to TRBJ2-1, with 10 nucleotides matching TRBD1. CDR1 MGHRA and CDR2 YSYEKL come from the germline V gene. With 0 bases clipped from V and 7 bases from J, the junction kept 9 bases outside the gene matches. This CDR3 contains 17 residues. The CDR3 sequence: CASSQDGPGQGWNEQFF. As DNA, the CDR3 is TGCGCCAGCAGCCAAGATGGCCCGGGACAGGGGTGGAATGAGCAGTTCTTC.

The chain is built from TRBV21-1 and TRBJ2-5; the table gives TRBD1 as D, unverified against the DNA. TRBV21-1 is a pseudogene locus. This CDR3 contains 13 residues. The CDR3 nucleotides read TGTGCCAGCAGCAGATTAGACACAGAGACCCAGTACTTC. Translating gives CASSRLDTETQYF.

The chain has TRBV15 and TRBJ2-3; D may be TRBD2 (6 bases). Looked up from germline, CDR1 is LNHNV and CDR2 is YYDKDF (reference sequence). The V end was cut by 1 base, the J end by 2 bases, with 10 bases between. The CDR3 is 15 residues long. The CDR3 protein is CATSRAGGATDTQYF. In DNA, the CDR3 is TGTGCCACCAGCAGAGCCGGGGGAGCCACAGATACGCAGTATTTT.

The V and J genes are TRBV3-1 (or the pseudogene TRBV3-2) and TRBJ1-2; D is perhaps TRBD1 (6 bases). This CDR3 spans 15 amino acids. V was pared by 3 bases and J by 7 bases, with 18 bases between. CDR1 and CDR2 (germline): LGHDT, YNNKEL (reference sequence). CDR3 DNA: TGTGCCAGCAGCCAGGGACACCTATCTTCGTTTGGCTACACCTTC. It codes for CASSQGHLSSFGYTF.

This clone was seen a single time. This sequence joins TRBV7-6 and TRBJ1-3; no clear D. V lost 5 bases and J 0 bases, leaving 11 bases between the germline ends. In germline, CDR1 is SGHVS, CDR2 FNYEAQ. The CDR3 runs to 15 residues. The CDR3 nucleotides are TGTGCCAGCAGCCCCGGGGATTTCTCTGGAAACACCATATATTTT. Residues: CASSPGDFSGNTIYF.

The CDR3 protein is CASSQDDPGGNTIYF. CDR3 in DNA: TGTGCCAGCAGCCAAGACGACCCAGGGGGAAACACCATATATTTT. This chain joins TRBV3-1 (or the pseudogene TRBV3-2) and TRBJ1-3, with a weak D call TRBD1 (5 bases). The germline V gene has CDR1 LGHDT and CDR2 YNNKEL (reference sequence). CDR3 length: 15 residues. V lost 0 bases, J lost 4 bases, and 10 bases lay in between.

V gene TRBV5-5 combines with J gene TRBJ2-3; the D gene is possibly TRBD1 (5 bases). V lost 5 bases, J lost 2 bases, and 15 bases lay in between. The germline V gene has CDR1 SGHKS and CDR2 YYEKEE (reference sequence). The CDR3 runs to 15 residues. CDR3 bases: TGTGCCAGCAGGCCCGGTGGGGCACTCACAGATACGCAGTATTTT. It translates to CASRPGGALTDTQYF. Combining the CDR3 with reference TRBV5-5 and TRBJ2-3 gives the whole variable domain DAGVTQSPTHLIKTRGQQVTLRCSPISGHKSVSWYQQVLGQGPQFIFQYYEKEERGRGNFPDRFSARQFPNYSSELNVNALLLGDSALYLCASRPGGALTDTQYFGPGTRLTVL.

J is TRBJ1-2 and V is TRBV19, with 7 bases matching TRBD1. V dropped 4 bases and J dropped 2; count of bases not matched to a gene: 10. This CDR3 comprises 16 residues. Germline CDR1 LNHDA, CDR2 SQIVND (reference sequence). CDR3 DNA sequence: TGTGCCAGTAGTAGTTCGGGACAGTTAGGCAACTATGGCTACACCTTC. This codes for CASSSSGQLGNYGYTF.

This chain connects TRBV6-5 to TRBJ1-1; D remains ambiguous. V shed 9 bases and J shed 5 bases, with 19 bases lying between them. Per germline, CDR1 MNHEY and CDR2 SVGAGI. The CDR3 spans 14 residues. CDR3 in DNA: TGTGCCAGTCAGAGGACTCCTCCTCGTACTGAAGCTTTCTTT. Translated: CASQRTPPRTEAFF.

V is TRBV7-2 and J is TRBJ2-5, with TRBD2 matching over 13 bases. The junction had 5 bases not matched to a gene; V was cut back by 5 bases and J by 5 bases. The CDR3 is 15 residues long. CDR1 and CDR2 from the germline V gene are SGHTA and FQGNSA. For the CDR3, the DNA is TGTGCCAGCAGCCGGACTAGCGGGGGATTGGAGACCCAGTACTTC. Encoded protein: CASSRTSGGLETQYF. The entire variable domain, with the rest obtained from reference TRBV7-2 and TRBJ2-5, is as follows: GAGVSQSPSNKVTEKGKDVELRCDPISGHTALYWYRQSLGQGLEFLIYFQGNSAPDKSGLPSDRFSAERTGGSVSTLTIQRTQQEDSAVYLCASSRTSGGLETQYFGPGTRLLVL.

The V and J genes are TRBV2 and TRBJ2-5, with D possibly TRBD2 on 6 matching bases. Trimming removed 7 bases at V and 4 bases at J, with 19 bases between. The CDR3 runs to 15 residues. Germline assignment: CDR1 SNHLY and CDR2 FYNNEI. In DNA form, the CDR3 reads TGTGCCAGCACCGCTGACCGTCTCGGGGGAGAGACCCAGTACTTC. Encoded protein: CASTADRLGGETQYF.

The chain joins TRBV25-1 to TRBJ1-1; TRBD1 agrees at 7 bases. The CDR3 consists of 13 residues. The V and J ends lost 4 bases and 9 bases, in that order; junction bases with no gene match: 8. Germline-derived CDR1 and CDR2 are MGHDK and SYGVNS. In nucleotides, the CDR3 is TGTGCCAGCAGTGGGTCCGGACAGGCACAAGCTTTCTTT. Its translation is CASSGSGQAQAFF.

The chain joins TRBV5-1 to TRBJ2-3; tentative D call: TRBD2 (5 bases). Per the germline V gene, CDR1 is SGHRS and CDR2 is YFSETQ. The CDR3 spans 13 residues. V was clipped by 0 bases and J by 7 bases, with 9 bases between them. CDR3 DNA sequence: TGCGCCAGCAGCTTGGGGGAGCGGCATACGCAGTATTTT. Translating it yields CASSLGERHTQYF.

The gene calls are TRBV5-5 and TRBJ1-4; D might be TRBD1 (6 bases). The CDR3 sequence is 16 residues long. V shed 2 bases and J shed 1 base, with 12 bases lying between them. CDR1 is SGHKS and CDR2 is YYEKEE in the germline V gene (reference sequence). DNA for the CDR3: TGTGCCAGCAGCTTACCAGGGGCCGGAACTAATGAAAAACTGTTTTTT. Protein sequence: CASSLPGAGTNEKLFF.

Regarding this clone: The sample contains more than one DNA sequence encoding this CDR3. The gene calls are TRBV28 and TRBJ1-5, with TRBD1 matching over 8 bases. Looked up from germline, CDR1 is MDHEN and CDR2 is SYDVKM. The CDR3 spans 14 residues. V was clipped by 6 bases and J by 5 bases; unmatched bases: 6. CDR3: CASSPGQGHQPQHF. CDR3 nucleotide sequence: TGTGCCAGCAGCCCTGGACAGGGACATCAGCCCCAGCATTTT. Full variable domain (remainder filled in from reference TRBV28 and TRBJ1-5): DVKVTQSSRYLVKRTGEKVFLECVQDMDHENMFWYRQDPGLGLRLIYFSYDVKMKEKGDIPEGYSVSREKKERFSLILESASTNQTSMYLCASSPGQGHQPQHFGDGTRLSIL.

The J gene is TRBJ1-1, the V gene TRBV9; D possibly corresponds to TRBD1 (6 bases). Between the trimmed V and J ends, which lost 2 bases and 1 base, there was a span of 9 bases. The length of the CDR3 is 14 residues. Germline V gives CDR1 SGDLS, CDR2 YYNGEE. CDR3 protein: CASSVGQKNTEAFF. CDR3 sequence (DNA): TGTGCCAGCAGCGTCGGACAGAAGAACACTGAAGCTTTCTTT. Full variable domain (rest looked up from reference TRBV9 and TRBJ1-1): DSGVTQTPKHLITATGQRVTLRCSPRSGDLSVYWYQQSLDQGLQFLIQYYNGEERAKGNILERFSAQQFPDLHSELNLSSLELGDSALYFCASSVGQKNTEAFFGQGTRLTVV.